Listed below are T cell receptor beta chains from one sample, sequenced in a study of T cell changes during pregnancy in multiple sclerosis. The assay was immunoSEQ multiplex PCR, and TCRdb's table has in-frame clones only and misses some. The repertoire consists of fewer than 90,000 clones, with just over 90% occurring once and the leading ten covering about 1.4%. This material consisted of peripheral blood, taken in the third trimester of pregnancy. The receptors were gathered from a female donor in good health, enrolled as a control in a pregnancy study. CDR3s include the opening cysteine and the closing phenylalanine or tryptophan. D genes are given only for firm matches. Rows give clone size only sometimes, using once, few, many, or a class for an expanded clone.

v_call: TRBV4-1; clone_size: -; d_call: TRBD2; j_call: TRBJ2-3; cdr3_aa: CASSLWGTSGSTLGSADTQYF; cdr3_nt: TGCGCCAGCAGCCTTTGGGGTACTAGCGGGAGTACGTTGGGATCTGCAGATACGCAGTATTTT
v_call: TRBV29-1; clone_size: -; d_call: TRBD1; j_call: TRBJ1-2; cdr3_aa: CSVEWQGANGYTF; cdr3_nt: TGCAGCGTTGAATGGCAGGGGGCGAATGGCTACACCTTC
v_call: TRBV2; clone_size: -; d_call: -; j_call: TRBJ2-1; cdr3_aa: CASSDSNEQFF; cdr3_nt: TGTGCCAGCAGTGACAGCAATGAGCAGTTCTTC
v_call: TRBV2; clone_size: -; d_call: TRBD1; j_call: TRBJ2-7; cdr3_aa: CASSLNRGQGYEQYF; cdr3_nt: TGTGCCAGCAGCCTGAACCGCGGACAGGGCTACGAGCAGTACTTC
v_call: TRBV19; clone_size: -; d_call: -; j_call: TRBJ2-3; cdr3_aa: CASSSREFTDTQYF; cdr3_nt: TGTGCCAGTAGTAGTAGGGAGTTTACAGATACGCAGTATTTT
v_call: TRBV19; clone_size: -; d_call: -; j_call: TRBJ2-7; cdr3_aa: CASSKEGLYEQYF; cdr3_nt: TGTGCCAGTAGTAAGGAGGGCCTATACGAGCAGTACTTC
v_call: TRBV4-1; clone_size: few; d_call: -; j_call: TRBJ2-2; cdr3_aa: CASSQDVLNTGELFF; cdr3_nt: TGCGCCAGCAGCCAAGATGTACTGAACACCGGGGAGCTGTTTTTT
v_call: TRBV7-6; clone_size: -; d_call: -; j_call: TRBJ2-2; cdr3_aa: CASSSTGELFF; cdr3_nt: TGTGCCAGCAGTAGTACCGGGGAGCTGTTTTTT
v_call: TRBV14; clone_size: -; d_call: -; j_call: TRBJ1-1; cdr3_aa: CASSQVGRNTEAFF; cdr3_nt: TGTGCCAGCAGCCAAGTTGGGAGAAACACTGAAGCTTTCTTT
v_call: TRBV11-2; clone_size: -; d_call: -; j_call: TRBJ2-6; cdr3_aa: CASSLDWWGRDSSGANVLTF; cdr3_nt: TGTGCCAGCAGCTTAGACTGGTGGGGCAGGGATAGCTCTGGGGCCAACGTCCTGACTTTC
v_call: TRBV7-9; clone_size: -; d_call: TRBD2; j_call: TRBJ2-5; cdr3_aa: CASSLRLAEETQYF; cdr3_nt: TGTGCCAGCAGCTTAAGACTAGCGGAAGAGACCCAGTACTTC
v_call: TRBV18; clone_size: -; d_call: -; j_call: TRBJ2-2; cdr3_aa: CASSPLGTGNTGELFF; cdr3_nt: TGTGCCAGCTCACCACTCGGGACTGGAAACACCGGGGAGCTGTTTTTT
v_call: TRBV5-1; clone_size: -; d_call: -; j_call: TRBJ2-7; cdr3_aa: CASSSGQPGEQYF; cdr3_nt: TGCGCCAGCAGCTCAGGACAGCCAGGCGAGCAGTACTTC
v_call: TRBV2; clone_size: -; d_call: -; j_call: TRBJ1-4; cdr3_aa: CASSSQGGGEKLFF; cdr3_nt: TGTGCCAGCAGTTCACAGGGTGGAGGTGAAAAACTGTTTTTT
v_call: TRBV27; clone_size: -; d_call: -; j_call: TRBJ1-2; cdr3_aa: CASSFDRNYGYTF; cdr3_nt: TGTGCCAGCAGTTTCGACAGGAACTATGGCTACACCTTC
v_call: TRBV5-1; clone_size: -; d_call: TRBD1; j_call: TRBJ2-1; cdr3_aa: CASSLEAGGYNEQFF; cdr3_nt: TGCGCCAGCAGCTTGGAAGCAGGGGGCTACAATGAGCAGTTCTTC
v_call: TRBV19; clone_size: -; d_call: TRBD2; j_call: TRBJ2-7; cdr3_aa: CASKSSPWGGEQYF; cdr3_nt: TGTGCCAGCAAATCAAGCCCCTGGGGGGGCGAGCAGTACTTC
v_call: TRBV19; clone_size: -; d_call: TRBD1; j_call: TRBJ2-7; cdr3_aa: CACGTGGTEQYF; cdr3_nt: TGTGCCTGTGGGACAGGGGGCACCGAGCAGTACTTC
v_call: TRBV6-5; clone_size: once; d_call: -; j_call: TRBJ1-5; cdr3_aa: CASRRYSNQPQHF; cdr3_nt: TGTGCCAGCAGGCGGTATAGCAATCAGCCCCAGCATTTT
v_call: TRBV2; clone_size: -; d_call: -; j_call: TRBJ1-3; cdr3_aa: CASRGIRGTGNTIYF; cdr3_nt: TGTGCCAGCAGGGGGATTAGGGGGACTGGAAACACCATATATTTT
v_call: TRBV6-1; clone_size: medium-sized; d_call: -; j_call: TRBJ1-2; cdr3_aa: CASSEPGIGYTF; cdr3_nt: TGTGCCAGCAGTGAACCAGGAATTGGCTACACCTTC
v_call: TRBV4-1; clone_size: -; d_call: -; j_call: TRBJ2-7; cdr3_aa: CASSNGYEQYF; cdr3_nt: TGCGCCAGCAGCAACGGCTACGAGCAGTACTTC
v_call: TRBV28; clone_size: -; d_call: TRBD1; j_call: TRBJ1-5; cdr3_aa: CASSYSTDRAQPQHF; cdr3_nt: TGTGCCAGCAGCTACTCTACGGACAGGGCTCAGCCCCAGCATTTT
v_call: TRBV5-1; clone_size: -; d_call: -; j_call: TRBJ1-3; cdr3_aa: CASSLGQAGNTIYF; cdr3_nt: TGCGCCAGCAGCTTGGGGCAGGCTGGAAACACCATATATTTT
v_call: TRBV28; clone_size: -; d_call: -; j_call: TRBJ2-1; cdr3_aa: CASSLVGLPRAYNEQFF; cdr3_nt: TGTGCCAGCAGTTTGGTGGGCCTCCCGAGGGCCTACAATGAGCAGTTCTTC
v_call: TRBV18; clone_size: -; d_call: -; j_call: TRBJ1-5; cdr3_aa: CASSPQGTNQPQHF; cdr3_nt: TGTGCCAGCTCACCTCAGGGAACGAATCAGCCCCAGCATTTT
v_call: TRBV4-1; clone_size: -; d_call: -; j_call: TRBJ2-2; cdr3_aa: CASSQFTTNTGELFF; cdr3_nt: TGCGCCAGCAGCCAATTCACAACGAACACCGGGGAGCTGTTTTTT
v_call: TRBV4-1; clone_size: -; d_call: TRBD2; j_call: TRBJ2-7; cdr3_aa: CASSQDWLAGTEQYF; cdr3_nt: TGCGCCAGCAGCCAAGATTGGCTAGCGGGAACCGAGCAGTACTTC
v_call: TRBV28; clone_size: once; d_call: -; j_call: TRBJ2-5; cdr3_aa: CASSLGTAGARETQYF; cdr3_nt: TGTGCCAGCAGTTTAGGCACGGCTGGGGCGAGAGAGACCCAGTACTTC
v_call: TRBV21-1; clone_size: -; d_call: -; j_call: TRBJ2-7; cdr3_aa: CASIQTGTGGLGEQYF; cdr3_nt: TGTGCCAGCATCCAGACCGGGACAGGGGGCTTAGGCGAGCAGTACTTC
v_call: TRBV7-2; clone_size: -; d_call: -; j_call: TRBJ1-4; cdr3_aa: CASSSDLGGDEKLFF; cdr3_nt: TGTGCCAGCAGCTCCGATCTAGGGGGGGATGAAAAACTGTTTTTT
v_call: TRBV2; clone_size: -; d_call: -; j_call: TRBJ2-2; cdr3_aa: CASKVPGGTGELFF; cdr3_nt: TGTGCCAGCAAGGTCCCAGGGGGGACCGGGGAGCTGTTTTTT
v_call: TRBV5-1; clone_size: -; d_call: -; j_call: TRBJ2-7; cdr3_aa: CASSFSGEQYF; cdr3_nt: TGCGCCAGCAGCTTCAGCGGCGAGCAGTACTTC
v_call: TRBV4-2; clone_size: -; d_call: -; j_call: TRBJ1-1; cdr3_aa: CASSQEEGQNTEAFF; cdr3_nt: TGTGCCAGCAGCCAAGAGGAGGGCCAGAACACTGAAGCTTTCTTT
v_call: TRBV18; clone_size: -; d_call: TRBD1; j_call: TRBJ2-1; cdr3_aa: CASSRDRNNEQFF; cdr3_nt: TGTGCCAGCTCACGGGACAGGAACAATGAGCAGTTCTTC
v_call: TRBV29-1; clone_size: -; d_call: -; j_call: TRBJ2-1; cdr3_aa: CSVERLANEQFF; cdr3_nt: TGCAGCGTTGAACGGCTAGCGAATGAGCAGTTCTTC
v_call: TRBV19; clone_size: once; d_call: TRBD1; j_call: TRBJ1-5; cdr3_aa: CASRPGQGYQPQHF; cdr3_nt: TGTGCCAGTAGACCGGGACAGGGGTATCAGCCCCAGCATTTT
v_call: TRBV25-1; clone_size: -; d_call: TRBD1; j_call: TRBJ2-1; cdr3_aa: CASSGQGESNEQFF; cdr3_nt: TGTGCCAGCAGTGGACAGGGGGAATCCAATGAGCAGTTCTTC
v_call: TRBV5-6; clone_size: few; d_call: TRBD1; j_call: TRBJ1-5; cdr3_aa: CASSLGQVSNQPQHF; cdr3_nt: TGTGCCAGCAGCCTGGGACAGGTCTCAAATCAGCCCCAGCATTTT
v_call: TRBV6-5; clone_size: -; d_call: -; j_call: TRBJ1-1; cdr3_aa: CASSYSQGNTEAFF; cdr3_nt: TGTGCCAGCAGTTACTCTCAGGGGAACACTGAAGCTTTCTTT
v_call: TRBV9; clone_size: -; d_call: -; j_call: TRBJ1-1; cdr3_aa: CASSVSWRTEAFF; cdr3_nt: TGTGCCAGCAGCGTTAGTTGGAGGACTGAAGCTTTCTTT
v_call: TRBV13; clone_size: -; d_call: TRBD1; j_call: TRBJ2-7; cdr3_aa: CASSSEGQGAYEQYF; cdr3_nt: TGTGCCAGCAGCTCCGAGGGGCAGGGGGCCTACGAGCAGTACTTC
v_call: TRBV19; clone_size: once; d_call: TRBD1; j_call: TRBJ1-5; cdr3_aa: CASSTGQGGRDSNQPQHF; cdr3_nt: TGTGCCAGTAGTACGGGACAGGGGGGGAGAGACAGCAATCAGCCCCAGCATTTT
v_call: TRBV6-1; clone_size: -; d_call: -; j_call: TRBJ1-1; cdr3_aa: CASTSLGVSDTEAFF; cdr3_nt: TGTGCCAGCACCTCTCTCGGGGTCTCCGACACTGAAGCTTTCTTT
v_call: TRBV6-1; clone_size: -; d_call: -; j_call: TRBJ2-1; cdr3_aa: CASSEFPGVNEQFF; cdr3_nt: TGTGCCAGCAGTGAATTTCCAGGGGTGAATGAGCAGTTCTTC
v_call: TRBV19; clone_size: -; d_call: -; j_call: TRBJ2-5; cdr3_aa: CASSPGKGETQYF; cdr3_nt: TGTGCCAGTAGTCCCGGCAAGGGGGAGACCCAGTACTTC
v_call: TRBV7-8; clone_size: -; d_call: -; j_call: TRBJ2-1; cdr3_aa: CASRTAASANNEQFF; cdr3_nt: TGTGCCAGCAGGACCGCGGCTAGCGCCAACAATGAGCAGTTCTTC
v_call: TRBV27; clone_size: -; d_call: -; j_call: TRBJ2-7; cdr3_aa: CASSFPGALMYEQYF; cdr3_nt: TGTGCCAGCAGTTTTCCTGGGGCGCTGATGTACGAGCAGTACTTC
v_call: TRBV5-4; clone_size: -; d_call: -; j_call: TRBJ2-5; cdr3_aa: CASSLEGGGETQYF; cdr3_nt: TGTGCCAGCAGCTTGGAGGGGGGAGGGGAGACCCAGTACTTC
v_call: TRBV19; clone_size: -; d_call: -; j_call: TRBJ1-5; cdr3_aa: CASTPEGTLSNQPQHF; cdr3_nt: TGTGCCAGTACCCCCGAGGGTACTCTTAGCAATCAGCCCCAGCATTTT
v_call: TRBV7-2; clone_size: -; d_call: TRBD2; j_call: TRBJ2-7; cdr3_aa: CASSLGLAGEQYF; cdr3_nt: TGTGCCAGCAGCTTGGGGCTAGCGGGAGAGCAGTACTTC
v_call: TRBV15; clone_size: -; d_call: TRBD2; j_call: TRBJ2-5; cdr3_aa: CATSRRGTGGNTETQYF; cdr3_nt: TGTGCCACCAGCAGGAGGGGCACGGGAGGTAATACAGAGACCCAGTACTTC
v_call: TRBV7-9; clone_size: -; d_call: TRBD1; j_call: TRBJ2-7; cdr3_aa: CASSFRDSPYEQYF; cdr3_nt: TGTGCCAGCAGCTTCCGGGACAGCCCCTACGAGCAGTACTTC
v_call: TRBV19; clone_size: -; d_call: -; j_call: TRBJ2-3; cdr3_aa: CASSVNALGGSTDTQYF; cdr3_nt: TGTGCCAGTAGCGTAAACGCTCTCGGGGGAAGCACAGATACGCAGTATTTT
v_call: TRBV19; clone_size: once; d_call: TRBD1; j_call: TRBJ2-7; cdr3_aa: CASSIGDRGPYEQYF; cdr3_nt: TGTGCCAGTAGTATAGGAGACAGGGGACCCTACGAGCAGTACTTC
v_call: TRBV5-1; clone_size: -; d_call: TRBD1; j_call: TRBJ1-1; cdr3_aa: CASSGDRATTEAFF; cdr3_nt: TGCGCCAGCAGCGGGGACAGGGCGACCACTGAAGCTTTCTTT
v_call: TRBV18; clone_size: once; d_call: -; j_call: TRBJ1-4; cdr3_aa: CASSLDRKTNEKLFF; cdr3_nt: TGTGCCAGCTCACTCGACAGGAAGACGAATGAAAAACTGTTTTTT